The 19 T cell receptor beta chains below come from one sample, sequenced in a study of identical twins. TCRdb used MiXCR to reprocess the 5' RACE reads, holding one entry per CDR3 protein. The table includes 450,000 or so distinct CDR3 sequences, less than 25% detected once. This sample also belongs to another study, concerning T cells expressing NK-cell markers.

The sequenced material came from CD4+ T cells sorted from blood. The origin of the receptors is a woman in her late teens or twenties in good health.

This clonotype was counted between two and nine times. The chain joins TRBV7-2 to TRBJ2-3; 7 nucleotides align to TRBD1. The trim removed 3 bases at V and 4 bases at J, leaving 4 bases unmatched. CDR1 SGHTA and CDR2 FQGNSA come from the germline V gene. This CDR3 is 14 amino acids long. Written as DNA, the CDR3 is TGTGCCAGCAGCTTCAACAGGGGACCAGATACGCAGTATTTT. This translates into CASSFNRGPDTQYF.

This clonotype was seen only a few times. V gene TRBV4-2 combines with J gene TRBJ2-2, with a tentative D call TRBD2 (6 bases). The V gene's germline CDR1 is LGHNA and CDR2 YNFKEQ. Trimming removed 3 bases at V and 3 bases at J, with 8 bases between. There are 14 residues in the CDR3. The DNA for the CDR3 is TGTGCCAGCAGCCAGCGGGGAGACACCGGGGAGCTGTTTTTT. Translation gives CASSQRGDTGELFF.

This chain links TRBV27 with TRBJ2-2, with D hard to call. Trimming shortened V by 8 bases and J by 4 bases, and 14 bases separated the two germline ends. CDR3 length: 14 residues. The germline gives CDR1 MNHEY, CDR2 SMNVEV (reference sequence). As DNA, the CDR3 is TGTGCCAGCGCCCTCGACCGGGTCACCGGGGAGCTGTTTTTT. This codes for CASALDRVTGELFF.

The V gene is TRBV18, the J gene TRBJ2-2; 9 nucleotides line up with TRBD1. CDR1 KGHSH and CDR2 LQKENI come from the germline V gene. This CDR3 contains 16 residues. V shed 0 bases, J shed 5 bases, and the junction held 4 bases outside the gene matches. The CDR3 spells CASSPPGQGLTGELFF. CDR3 DNA: TGTGCCAGCTCACCACCAGGACAGGGGCTAACCGGGGAGCTGTTTTTT.

This clonotype turned up a few times. This sequence joins TRBV20-1 and TRBJ2-1, with D possibly TRBD2 on 5 matching bases. CDR1 and CDR2 from the germline V gene are DFQATT and SNEGSKA (reference sequence). The CDR3 spans 12 residues. Trimming took 4 bases from V and 9 from J, leaving 13 bases between them. The CDR3 sequence: CSAIRTGSEQFF. For the CDR3, the DNA is TGCAGTGCTATTCGGACGGGGAGTGAGCAGTTCTTC.

V usage is TRBV5-5 and J usage is TRBJ2-5; unclear D gene. The CDR3 covers 13 residues. The germline V gene encodes CDR1 SGHKS and CDR2 YYEKEE (reference sequence). The V end was cut by 1 base, the J end by 4 bases, with 8 bases between. The CDR3 sequence is CASSLPAGETQYF. The CDR3, as DNA: TGTGCCAGCAGCTTGCCGGCCGGAGAGACCCAGTACTTC.

The chain combines TRBV5-1 with TRBJ2-3; D perhaps matches TRBD2 (7 bases). Germline V gene lookup returns CDR1 SGHRS and CDR2 YFSETQ. Trimming stripped 4 bases from V and 8 bases from J, with 17 bases between. The CDR3 loop spans 14 amino acids. DNA for the CDR3: TGCGCCAGCAGCCCCCCCGGGGGGCTGGTTACGCAGTATTTT. Amino acid sequence: CASSPPGGLVTQYF. The entire variable domain, with the rest obtained from reference TRBV5-1 and TRBJ2-3, is as follows: KAGVTQTPRYLIKTRGQQVTLSCSPISGHRSVSWYQQTPGQGLQFLFEYFSETQRNKGNFPGRFSGRQFSNSRSEMNVSTLELGDSALYLCASSPPGGLVTQYFGPGTRLTVL.

This clonotype was seen a handful of times. The chain joins TRBV7-9 to TRBJ2-3; 15 nucleotides agree with TRBD2. The CDR3 length is 17 residues. V gave up 2 bases and J gave up 4 bases; unmatched junction bases: 4. Germline V gives CDR1 SEHNR, CDR2 FQNEAQ (reference sequence). The chain's CDR3 is CASSLPRTSGRADTQYF. The CDR3 nucleotides read TGTGCCAGCAGCTTACCAAGGACTAGCGGGAGGGCAGATACGCAGTATTTT.

The sample holds a few counts of this clonotype. The chain carries TRBV5-6 and TRBJ2-7; D possibly corresponds to TRBD1 (7 bases). V gave up 4 bases and J gave up 3 bases, with 11 bases separating them. Germline assignment: CDR1 SGHDT and CDR2 YYEEEE. This CDR3 spans 13 amino acids. CDR3 protein: CASSAGQFYEQYF. DNA for the CDR3: TGTGCCAGCAGCGCGGGACAGTTCTACGAGCAGTACTTC.

This clonotype occurred a few times. The V call is TRBV11-2, the J call TRBJ2-7; TRBD2 might be the D (5 bases). CDR1 is SGHAT and CDR2 is FQNNGV in the germline V gene. This CDR3 comprises 14 residues. The V and J ends lost 5 bases and 4 bases respectively, with 15 bases between them. The CDR3 sequence is CASSHRRLRYEQYF. The CDR3 nucleotides read TGTGCCAGCAGCCATCGCCGACTAAGATACGAGCAGTACTTC.

The V gene is TRBV9, the J gene TRBJ2-1, with TRBD2 matching over 12 bases. CDR1 and CDR2 from the germline V gene are SGDLS and YYNGEE. The ends lost 0 bases at V and 6 bases at J; junction bases unmatched: 4. The CDR3 has 16 residues. The CDR3 nucleotides read TGTGCCAGCAGCGTAGTCCCTAGCGGGAGGGCCAATGAGCAGTTCTTC. Translation: CASSVVPSGRANEQFF.

The chain recombines TRBV10-3 with TRBJ1-2, with 7 positions matching TRBD1. After removal of 5 bases from V and 2 bases from J, the junction contained 5 bases not matched to a gene. Germline V lookup: CDR1 ENHRY, CDR2 SYGVKD. This CDR3 is built from 14 residues. CDR3 sequence reads: CAISWGQNNYGYTF. For the CDR3, the DNA is TGTGCCATCAGTTGGGGACAGAACAACTATGGCTACACCTTC.

The table lists this clonotype with a few counts. The chain has TRBV30 and TRBJ1-3, with 7 bases that match TRBD1. V shed 1 base and J 0 bases; nucleotides not matched to a gene: 3. The CDR3 totals 15 residues. Germline CDR1 and CDR2: GTSNPN and SVGIG (reference sequence). The CDR3 region has the DNA TGTGCCTGGAGTGGGGACAGAGGCTCTGGAAACACCATATATTTT. This gives the protein CAWSGDRGSGNTIYF.

This clonotype has more than one count but fewer than ten. This chain connects TRBV12-3 or TRBV12-4 to TRBJ1-1; 7 nucleotides align to TRBD1. The CDR3 runs 14 residues. The J segment lost 5 bases and the V segment lost 5 bases, leaving 8 bases of the junction unmatched. The CDR3 coding sequence is TGTGCCAGCAGTAACAGGGGAATGGAGACTGAAGCTTTCTTT. This encodes CASSNRGMETEAFF.

CDR3 region: CASFRGSGGYNEQFF. The CDR3 DNA follows: TGTGCCAGCTTTCGGGGTAGCGGGGGGTACAATGAGCAGTTCTTC. The chain has TRBV6-1 and TRBJ2-1; 10 bases fit TRBD2. The trim removed 8 bases at V and 4 bases at J, leaving 8 bases unmatched. Germline values: CDR1 MNHNS, CDR2 SASEGT. This CDR3 region has 15 residues.

This rearrangement joins TRBV11-1 to TRBJ2-6; 12 nucleotides line up with TRBD2. The CDR3 is 20 residues long. The germline gives CDR1 SGHAT, CDR2 FQDESV (reference sequence). Losses at the gene ends were 1 base for V and 1 base for J; bases not matched to a gene: 8. The CDR3 protein is CASSLGLAGGTSSGANVLTF. Here the CDR3 DNA reads TGTGCCAGCAGCTTAGGGCTAGCGGGAGGGACATCTTCTGGGGCCAACGTCCTGACTTTC. The complete variable domain, with remaining parts taken from reference TRBV11-1 and TRBJ2-6, reads EAEVAQSPRYKITEKSQAVAFWCDPISGHATLYWYRQILGQGPELLVQFQDESVVDDSQLPKDRFSAERLKGVDSTLKIQPAELGDSAMYLCASSLGLAGGTSSGANVLTFGAGSRLTVL.

The chain employs TRBV7-2 and TRBJ1-2; D gene unclear. The V and J ends lost 5 bases and 2 bases respectively, with 15 bases between them. The CDR3 has 15 amino acids. Per the germline V gene, CDR1 is SGHTA and CDR2 is FQGNSA. The CDR3 region is CASSLLQSINYGYTF. In DNA, the CDR3 is TGTGCCAGCAGCCTACTACAGAGTATCAACTATGGCTACACCTTC.

The chain couples TRBV30 to TRBJ2-6, with no clear D. CDR1 is GTSNPN, CDR2 SVGIG, per germline (reference sequence). CDR3 length equals 17 residues. The germline V and J ends were trimmed by 4 bases and 0 bases, with 16 bases remaining between them. CDR3 in DNA: TGTGCCTGGATCCCCCCCCTAGTCTTCTCTGGGGCCAACGTCCTGACTTTC. This gives the protein CAWIPPLVFSGANVLTF.

CDR3 amino acids: CASRIGRNLSNQPQHF. Here the CDR3 DNA reads TGTGCCAGCAGGATCGGACGGAACCTAAGCAATCAGCCCCAGCATTTT. V is TRBV21-1 and J is TRBJ1-5. TRBV21-1 represents a pseudogene. There are 16 residues in the CDR3.